This T cell receptor beta chain emerged from a study of T cell changes during pregnancy in multiple sclerosis. TCRdb's table, derived via immunoSEQ multiplex PCR, lists solely in-frame clones and lacks some. Found here are 65,000 to 90,000 clones, 92% of them singletons; the top ten hold about 2.8%. This clone has only one observation. The V gene's germline CDR1 is ENHRY and CDR2 SYGVKD. Losses at the gene ends were 10 bases for V and 2 bases for J; bases not matched to a gene: 7. The CDR3 contains 13 residues. This sequence originates from a female donor in good health, enrolled as a control in a pregnancy study. This chain links TRBV10-3 with TRBJ2-7, with 8 bases aligning to TRBD1. The sequencing here drew on peripheral blood, taken in the third trimester of pregnancy. CDR3 sequence: CANRAQGAYEQYF. The CDR3 nucleotides are TGTGCCAACCGGGCACAGGGGGCCTACGAGCAGTACTTC.